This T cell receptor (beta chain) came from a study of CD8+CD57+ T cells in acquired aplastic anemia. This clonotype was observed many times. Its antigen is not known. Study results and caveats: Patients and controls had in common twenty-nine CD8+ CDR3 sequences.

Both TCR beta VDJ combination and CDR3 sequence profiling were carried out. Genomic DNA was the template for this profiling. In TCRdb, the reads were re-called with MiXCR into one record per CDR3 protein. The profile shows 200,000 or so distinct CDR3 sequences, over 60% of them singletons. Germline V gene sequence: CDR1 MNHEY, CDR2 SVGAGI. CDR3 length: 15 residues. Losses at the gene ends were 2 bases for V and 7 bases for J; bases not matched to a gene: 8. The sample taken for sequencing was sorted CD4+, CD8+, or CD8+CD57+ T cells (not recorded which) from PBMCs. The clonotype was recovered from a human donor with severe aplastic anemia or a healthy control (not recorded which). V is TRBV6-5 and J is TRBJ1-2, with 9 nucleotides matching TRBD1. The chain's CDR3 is CASSYRTGVSFGYTF. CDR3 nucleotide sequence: TGTGCCAGCAGTTACCGGACAGGGGTGAGCTTTGGCTACACCTTC.